Listed below are T cell receptor beta chains from one sample, sequenced in a study of blood T cells in healthy people across ages. TCRdb analysed the 5' RACE reads with MiXCR anew, one entry per CDR3 protein. The sample gives hundreds of thousands of distinct CDR3 sequences, about 30% of which show up once; 15% to 18% is in the top ten. Specimen: blood. Receptor source: an elderly woman in good health. Both conserved end residues are part of each CDR3. The D gene is left open where the match is weak. Not every row has a clone size; where given, it reads once, few, many or a size class.

j_call: TRBJ1-5
d_call: NA
v_call: TRBV20-1
clone_size: many
cdr3_nt: TGCAGTGCGTCGCTAACACAGGGATGGGGCAATCAGCCCCAGCATTTT
cdr3_aa: CSASLTQGWGNQPQHF

j_call: TRBJ1-2
d_call: NA
v_call: TRBV6-1
clone_size: many
cdr3_nt: TGTGCCAGCAGTGAATCTGAGGCCGCCAACTATGGCTACACCTTC
cdr3_aa: CASSESEAANYGYTF

j_call: TRBJ2-7
d_call: NA
v_call: TRBV20-1
clone_size: many
cdr3_nt: TGCAGTGCAAACCGGGACCTATACGAGTACTTC
cdr3_aa: CSANRDLYEYF

j_call: TRBJ2-7
d_call: TRBD1
v_call: TRBV9
clone_size: many
cdr3_nt: TGTGCCAGCAGCGCCGGACAGGCCACCTACGAGCAGTACTTC
cdr3_aa: CASSAGQATYEQYF

j_call: TRBJ1-1
d_call: TRBD1
v_call: TRBV7-8
clone_size: few
cdr3_nt: TGTGCCAGCAGTTTTTTATCCGGGACAGGGGTGGGAACTGAAGCTTTCTTT
cdr3_aa: CASSFLSGTGVGTEAFF

j_call: TRBJ1-4
d_call: TRBD1
v_call: TRBV6-5
clone_size: many
cdr3_nt: TGTGCCAGCAGTTACTCGGGACAGGGCGCAACTAATGAAAAACTGTTTTTT
cdr3_aa: CASSYSGQGATNEKLFF

j_call: TRBJ2-3
d_call: TRBD2
v_call: TRBV7-2
clone_size: many
cdr3_nt: TGTGCCAGCAGTTCACTAGCGGGGTTTACAGATACGCAGTATTTT
cdr3_aa: CASSSLAGFTDTQYF

j_call: TRBJ2-5
d_call: TRBD1
v_call: TRBV4-1
clone_size: NA
cdr3_nt: TGCGCCAGCAGCCAGGGGCCCCGACAGGGCCAAGAGACCCAGTACTTC
cdr3_aa: CASSQGPRQGQETQYF

j_call: TRBJ2-2
d_call: NA
v_call: TRBV10-3
clone_size: few
cdr3_nt: TGTGCCATCAGTGAAAGGAGATCGAACACCGGGGAGCTGTTTTTT
cdr3_aa: CAISERRSNTGELFF

j_call: TRBJ1-1
d_call: NA
v_call: TRBV2
clone_size: many
cdr3_nt: TGTGCCAGCGGGGGTAAACAGGATAAGTTTGCCACTGAAGCTTTCTTT
cdr3_aa: CASGGKQDKFATEAFF

j_call: TRBJ1-2
d_call: NA
v_call: TRBV2
clone_size: many
cdr3_nt: TGTGCCAGCAGTGACTCACAGGGAGGCTACACCTTC
cdr3_aa: CASSDSQGGYTF

j_call: TRBJ2-3
d_call: TRBD2
v_call: TRBV12-3/TRBV12-4
clone_size: many
cdr3_nt: TGTGCCAGCAGCCCTAGCGGGGGGGGAGGTGGTACGCAGTATTTT
cdr3_aa: CASSPSGGGGGTQYF

j_call: TRBJ2-5
d_call: NA
v_call: TRBV18
clone_size: NA
cdr3_nt: TGTGCCAGCTCACCAGACGAGAGGACCCAGTACTTC
cdr3_aa: CASSPDERTQYF

j_call: TRBJ2-3
d_call: NA
v_call: TRBV3-1
clone_size: NA
cdr3_nt: TGTGCCAGCAGCCAAGAGGTCTCGGCGGATACGCAGTATTTT
cdr3_aa: CASSQEVSADTQYF

j_call: TRBJ1-2
d_call: NA
v_call: TRBV27
clone_size: NA
cdr3_nt: TGTGCCAGCAGTCAACAGGGCTCTGGCTACACCTTC
cdr3_aa: CASSQQGSGYTF

j_call: TRBJ1-1
d_call: NA
v_call: TRBV3-1
clone_size: few
cdr3_nt: TGTGCCAGCAGCCACGATGGAGGGGGACGGGCTTTCTTT
cdr3_aa: CASSHDGGGRAFF

j_call: TRBJ2-1
d_call: TRBD1
v_call: TRBV11-2
clone_size: many
cdr3_nt: TGTGCCAGCAGCTTTGCTGGACAGGGACACAATGAGCAGTTCTTC
cdr3_aa: CASSFAGQGHNEQFF

j_call: TRBJ2-7
d_call: TRBD1
v_call: TRBV29-1
clone_size: many
cdr3_nt: TGCAGCGCGGGACAGGGGGAATCCTACGAGCAGTACTTC
cdr3_aa: CSAGQGESYEQYF

j_call: TRBJ2-7
d_call: TRBD2
v_call: TRBV4-1
clone_size: NA
cdr3_nt: TGCGCCAGCAGCCAAGCCCCGGGAGGGGTCTACTACGAGCAGTACTTC
cdr3_aa: CASSQAPGGVYYEQYF

j_call: TRBJ1-1
d_call: NA
v_call: TRBV7-9
clone_size: few
cdr3_nt: TGTGCCAGCAGCTCGGAGGGTTGGTACACTGAAGCTTTCTTT
cdr3_aa: CASSSEGWYTEAFF

j_call: TRBJ1-4
d_call: NA
v_call: TRBV7-8
clone_size: NA
cdr3_nt: TGTGCCAGCAGCTTGACAGTTTCTAATGAAAAACGGTTTTTT
cdr3_aa: CASSLTVSNEKRFF

j_call: TRBJ2-2
d_call: TRBD1
v_call: TRBV7-9
clone_size: NA
cdr3_nt: TGTGCCAGCAGCCGTGAAATTGACAGGGGACGCACCGGGGAGCTGTTTTTT
cdr3_aa: CASSREIDRGRTGELFF

j_call: TRBJ2-1
d_call: TRBD1
v_call: TRBV20-1
clone_size: NA
cdr3_nt: TGCAGTGCTAGAGCTCGCCCCAGGACAGGGCTCGGGAAAAACAATGAGCAGTTCTTC
cdr3_aa: CSARARPRTGLGKNNEQFF

j_call: TRBJ1-5
d_call: NA
v_call: TRBV7-2
clone_size: many
cdr3_nt: TGTGCCAGCAGCACAGGGCTTGGCAATCAGCCCCAGCATTTT
cdr3_aa: CASSTGLGNQPQHF

j_call: TRBJ2-1
d_call: NA
v_call: TRBV12-3/TRBV12-4
clone_size: many
cdr3_nt: TGTGCCAGCAGTTTTAGGGTCTTGCCCCAGGTTAATGAGCAGTTCTTC
cdr3_aa: CASSFRVLPQVNEQFF

j_call: TRBJ2-7
d_call: TRBD1
v_call: TRBV20-1
clone_size: many
cdr3_nt: TGCAGTGCTAGAACCCCCGGGACAGGGGCGACTTACGAGCAGTACTTC
cdr3_aa: CSARTPGTGATYEQYF

j_call: TRBJ1-5
d_call: NA
v_call: TRBV6-1
clone_size: NA
cdr3_nt: TGTGCCAGCAGCCCGTGGGGCGGGGATTATAGCAATCAGCCCCAGCATTTT
cdr3_aa: CASSPWGGDYSNQPQHF

j_call: TRBJ2-4
d_call: NA
v_call: TRBV24-1
clone_size: many
cdr3_nt: TGTGCCACCAGTGATAGGGGCGCCAAAAACATTCAGTACTTC
cdr3_aa: CATSDRGAKNIQYF

j_call: TRBJ2-1
d_call: TRBD1
v_call: TRBV20-1
clone_size: many
cdr3_nt: TGCAGTGCCACTGGACAGGGGGCAAATGAGCAGTTCTTC
cdr3_aa: CSATGQGANEQFF

j_call: TRBJ1-5
d_call: NA
v_call: TRBV6-9
clone_size: NA
cdr3_nt: TGTGCCAGCAGTTGTCAGAGCCTTAGCAATCAGCCCCAGCATTTT
cdr3_aa: CASSCQSLSNQPQHF

j_call: TRBJ2-5
d_call: NA
v_call: TRBV2
clone_size: NA
cdr3_nt: TGTGCCAGCAGTGGAGGGGAGGAGACCCAGTACTTC
cdr3_aa: CASSGGEETQYF

j_call: TRBJ2-5
d_call: NA
v_call: TRBV20-1
clone_size: many
cdr3_nt: TGCAGTTGTGGGGGGAGGGGGATTGGTGAGACCCAGTACTTC
cdr3_aa: CSCGGRGIGETQYF

j_call: TRBJ1-5
d_call: NA
v_call: TRBV3-1
clone_size: NA
cdr3_nt: TGTGCCAGCAGCGTGGGTCCTTCGGGCAATCAGCCCCAGCATTTT
cdr3_aa: CASSVGPSGNQPQHF

j_call: TRBJ2-7
d_call: TRBD1
v_call: TRBV20-1
clone_size: many
cdr3_nt: TGCAGTGCTGCACAGGGGGCCTACGAGCAGTACTTC
cdr3_aa: CSAAQGAYEQYF

j_call: TRBJ1-2
d_call: TRBD1
v_call: TRBV10-3
clone_size: few
cdr3_nt: TGTGCCATCAGTCCCCCAAGTGGGGACAGGGGGGCCGGCTACACCTTC
cdr3_aa: CAISPPSGDRGAGYTF

j_call: TRBJ1-2
d_call: NA
v_call: TRBV5-1
clone_size: many
cdr3_nt: TGCGCCAGCAGCTTGACTCACGGGGCTAACTATGGCTACACCTTC
cdr3_aa: CASSLTHGANYGYTF

j_call: TRBJ1-5
d_call: NA
v_call: TRBV6-1
clone_size: NA
cdr3_nt: TGTGCCAGCAGAAGGTATGGCGGGAGGGACAATCAGCCCCAGCATTTT
cdr3_aa: CASRRYGGRDNQPQHF

j_call: TRBJ2-2
d_call: TRBD2
v_call: TRBV2
clone_size: NA
cdr3_nt: TGTGCCAGCAGGACACCGGGACTAGCGGGGGCCAAGACCGGGGAGCTGTTTTTT
cdr3_aa: CASRTPGLAGAKTGELFF

j_call: TRBJ2-7
d_call: NA
v_call: TRBV3-1
clone_size: NA
cdr3_nt: TGTGCCAGCAGCCGAAGTCCGGGGCCCTCCTACGAGCAGTACTTC
cdr3_aa: CASSRSPGPSYEQYF

j_call: TRBJ2-3
d_call: TRBD2
v_call: TRBV7-2
clone_size: many
cdr3_nt: TGTGCCAGCAGCTTAAGGAGCGGGGGGGGCACAGATACGCAGTATTTT
cdr3_aa: CASSLRSGGGTDTQYF

j_call: TRBJ2-3
d_call: NA
v_call: TRBV11-2
clone_size: few
cdr3_nt: TGTGCCAGCAGCTCACTTGAGGGCTTTGGCACAGATACGCAGTATTTT
cdr3_aa: CASSSLEGFGTDTQYF

j_call: TRBJ2-1
d_call: TRBD1
v_call: TRBV9
clone_size: few
cdr3_nt: TGTGCCAGCAGCGTAAAGGGACAGGGATACAATGAGCAGTTCTTC
cdr3_aa: CASSVKGQGYNEQFF

j_call: TRBJ2-1
d_call: NA
v_call: TRBV21-1
clone_size: once
cdr3_nt: NA
cdr3_aa: CASSEWGQGATYEQFF

j_call: TRBJ2-1
d_call: NA
v_call: TRBV20-1
clone_size: many
cdr3_nt: TGCAGTGCTAGAACGGGGGGCGGGTTTGGAGCTAGCTCCTACAATGAGCAGTTCTTC
cdr3_aa: CSARTGGGFGASSYNEQFF

j_call: TRBJ1-1
d_call: NA
v_call: TRBV2
clone_size: few
cdr3_nt: TGTGCCAGCGAAGAACCGAACACTGAAGCTTTCTTT
cdr3_aa: CASEEPNTEAFF

j_call: TRBJ2-7
d_call: NA
v_call: TRBV6-6
clone_size: NA
cdr3_nt: TGTGCCAGCAGTTACGTCCCTAGTGAAACCCAGTACTTC
cdr3_aa: CASSYVPSETQYF

j_call: TRBJ2-7
d_call: NA
v_call: TRBV7-6
clone_size: many
cdr3_nt: TGTGCCAGCAGCTTAGAGGCAGACCTAGAGCAGTACTTC
cdr3_aa: CASSLEADLEQYF

j_call: TRBJ1-4
d_call: NA
v_call: TRBV5-1
clone_size: NA
cdr3_nt: TGCGCCAGCAGCTTGTCGGGGGCACCGGAGGAAAAACTGTTTTTT
cdr3_aa: CASSLSGAPEEKLFF

j_call: TRBJ2-7
d_call: NA
v_call: TRBV28
clone_size: NA
cdr3_nt: TGTGCCAGCAGTTCAACAGGGAAGCAGTACTTC
cdr3_aa: CASSSTGKQYF

j_call: TRBJ2-7
d_call: NA
v_call: TRBV7-6
clone_size: many
cdr3_nt: TGTGCCAGCAGCCCTATGAGACAGCGAAGCTCCTACGAGCAGTACTTC
cdr3_aa: CASSPMRQRSSYEQYF

j_call: TRBJ2-7
d_call: NA
v_call: TRBV4-3
clone_size: many
cdr3_nt: TGCGCCAGCAGCCAAGATCGGTCGGGGGGCGCCTACGAGCAGTACTTC
cdr3_aa: CASSQDRSGGAYEQYF

j_call: TRBJ2-7
d_call: TRBD2
v_call: TRBV7-6
clone_size: many
cdr3_nt: TGTGCCAGCAGCTTAGGGGGGGGGACCACTAACCCCCTCTACGAGCAGTACTTC
cdr3_aa: CASSLGGGTTNPLYEQYF

j_call: TRBJ2-7
d_call: TRBD1
v_call: TRBV20-1
clone_size: many
cdr3_nt: TGCAGTGCGCGACAGGGGGCGGGGGAGCAGTACTTC
cdr3_aa: CSARQGAGEQYF